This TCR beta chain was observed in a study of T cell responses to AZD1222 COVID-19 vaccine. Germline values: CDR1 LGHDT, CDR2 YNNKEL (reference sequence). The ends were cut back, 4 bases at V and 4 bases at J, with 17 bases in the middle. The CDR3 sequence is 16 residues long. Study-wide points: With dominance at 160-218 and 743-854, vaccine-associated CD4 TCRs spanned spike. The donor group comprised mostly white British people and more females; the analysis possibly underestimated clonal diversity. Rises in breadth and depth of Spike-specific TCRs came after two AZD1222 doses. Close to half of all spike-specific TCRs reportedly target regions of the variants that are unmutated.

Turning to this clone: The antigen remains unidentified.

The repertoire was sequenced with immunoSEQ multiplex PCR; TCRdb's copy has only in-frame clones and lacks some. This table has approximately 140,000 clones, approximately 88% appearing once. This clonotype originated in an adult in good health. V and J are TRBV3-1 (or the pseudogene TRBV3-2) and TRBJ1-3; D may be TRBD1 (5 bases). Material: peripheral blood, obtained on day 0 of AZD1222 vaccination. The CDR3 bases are TGTGCCAGCAGCCGCGGGTCTAGGGGTTACGGAAACACCATATATTTT. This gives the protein CASSRGSRGYGNTIYF.